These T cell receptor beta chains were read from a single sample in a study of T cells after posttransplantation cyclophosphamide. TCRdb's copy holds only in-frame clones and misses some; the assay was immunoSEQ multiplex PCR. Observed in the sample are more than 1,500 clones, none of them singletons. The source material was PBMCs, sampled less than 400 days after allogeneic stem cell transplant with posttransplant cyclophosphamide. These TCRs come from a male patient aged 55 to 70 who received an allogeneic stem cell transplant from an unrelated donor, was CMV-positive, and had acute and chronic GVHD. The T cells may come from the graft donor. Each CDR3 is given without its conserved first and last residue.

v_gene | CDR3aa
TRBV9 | ASSVGQVANYGYT
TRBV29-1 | SVGTGGFNEQF
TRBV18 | ASSPGQETNTEAF
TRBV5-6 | ASSLGGSSYEQY
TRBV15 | ATSRDTGLLNTIY
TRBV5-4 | ASSLAQGNEQF
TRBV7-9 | ASSLGQMNTEAF
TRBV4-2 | ASSQDWAGNESPLH
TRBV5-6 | ASSPANKLWLTNTEAF
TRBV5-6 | ASSLARASYEQY
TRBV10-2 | ASSRSLAGGDTQY
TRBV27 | ASSSQTGRQPQH
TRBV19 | ASRGQLGGPYEQY
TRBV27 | ASSSVRLAEVYNEQF
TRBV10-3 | AISMRSNEQF
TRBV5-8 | ASSEGQGYGYT
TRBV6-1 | ASSERTIYEQY
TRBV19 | ATLDMLSYEQY
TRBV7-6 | ASSLAGTTDSYEQY
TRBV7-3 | ASSNSRNEQF
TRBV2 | ANSDLAGEFDEQY
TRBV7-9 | ASSLAGVVTDTQY
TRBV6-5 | ASSPGTSTPRDQY
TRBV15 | ATSRGTSGTRIPPDTQY
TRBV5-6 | ASSLGGTVRSYEQY
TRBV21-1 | ASSKGGIQY
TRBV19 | ASRPRAAGGNTIY
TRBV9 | ASSVAAGGGGGNNEQF
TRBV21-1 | ASSSRSPQH
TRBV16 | ASSQSTQSYEQY
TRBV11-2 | ASSGRTGSLSGELF